These 3 T cell receptor beta chains came from one sample sequenced in a study of T cells in Graves' hyperthyroidism and ophthalmopathy. Authors of the study amplified TCR beta CDR3 regions from RNA transcripts. Carried out on the TCR CDR3, a first-round RT-PCR used the HTBI primer set. Each CDR3 protein gets one entry after TCRdb re-called the multiplex PCR reads with MiXCR. The table includes 450,000 to 600,000 distinct CDR3 sequences, 14% detected once. Material: blood. Receptors originate from a woman aged 40-49 years with Graves' hyperthyroidism.

This clonotype has ten or more counts. The V call is TRBV7-9, the J call TRBJ2-7, with 8 bases identical to TRBD1. This CDR3 contains 14 residues. CDR1 is SEHNR and CDR2 is FQNEAQ in the germline V gene (reference sequence). The ends lost 4 bases at V and 4 bases at J; junction bases unmatched: 6. The DNA for the CDR3 is TGTGCCAGCAGCTCGGACAGGGTTTGGTACGAGCAGTACTTC. This gives the protein CASSSDRVWYEQYF.

This clonotype has ten or more counts. The genes are TRBV3-1 and TRBJ2-2; 11 bases map to TRBD2. V shed 4 bases, J shed 5 bases, and the junction held 3 bases outside the gene matches. CDR3 length: 15 residues. CDR1 is LGHDT, CDR2 YNNKEL, per germline (reference sequence). The CDR3 region has the DNA TGTGCCAGCAGCCCGACTAGCGGGAAGACCGGGGAGCTGTTTTTT. It translates to CASSPTSGKTGELFF.

This clonotype was detected only a few times. The gene calls are TRBV20-1 and TRBJ2-7; tentatively, D is TRBD2 (5 bases). This CDR3 has 15 residues. V shed 3 bases and J shed 0 bases, with 15 bases lying between them. Germline CDR1 and CDR2: DFQATT and SNEGSKA (reference sequence). The DNA for the CDR3 is TGCAGTGCTAGTTCAACGGAGGTCAACTCCTACGAGCAGTACTTC. It specifies CSASSTEVNSYEQYF.